This is a list of T cell receptor beta chains from one sample in a study of T-cell memory formation after mild COVID-19. TCRdb redid the calling of the 5' RACE reads with MiXCR, one entry per CDR3 protein. The sample holds about 180,000 distinct CDR3 sequences, under 20% seen once. Sequencing input: PBMCs or a T cell subset sorted from them (not recorded which). These receptors were obtained from a man younger than 35 who had mild COVID-19 (a few samples of this study predate the infection). Cell type and time point are not known. Each CDR3 is given with its conserved first and last residue. D genes are given only for firm matches.

d_gene,v_gene,j_gene,CDR3aa
TRBD2,TRBV7-9,TRBJ2-1,CASSQLAGGYNEQFF
NA,TRBV21-1,TRBJ2-3,CASSKGGTGEDTQYF
NA,TRBV20-1,TRBJ2-6,CSARDTGRGANVLTF
NA,TRBV28,TRBJ2-1,CASSPPGVREQFF
NA,TRBV5-1,TRBJ2-3,CASSFSSPTDTQYF
TRBD2,TRBV29-1,TRBJ2-3,CSAGLALTTAPDTQYF
NA,TRBV11-2,TRBJ2-5,CASTELRGETQYF
TRBD2,TRBV20-1,TRBJ2-1,CSALASGGTNEQFF
NA,TRBV20-1,TRBJ1-1,CSARDGGGNWGTEAFF
TRBD1,TRBV9,TRBJ2-7,CASSVGWPGQGHEQYF
NA,TRBV27,TRBJ1-2,CASRRQVQANYGYTF
NA,TRBV12-3/TRBV12-4,TRBJ2-3,CASSFTDTFTDTQYF